Listed here are 17 T cell receptor beta chains from one sample, sequenced in a study of shared clonotypes between healthy human individuals. Clones were read by immunoSEQ multiplex PCR, and TCRdb kept only the in-frame ones, dropping some. Of around 240,000 clones listed, approximately 65% are singletons. The sample taken for sequencing was memory CD4+ T cells sorted from blood. Subset specified: CD45RA-negative fraction. The source is a man aged 25-45 years in good health.

Regarding this clone: One end of the junction is discordant with germline, which a read error may explain. This chain links TRBV6-1 with TRBJ1-2; D perhaps matches TRBD1 (5 bases). Germline V gives CDR1 MNHNS, CDR2 SASEGT. This CDR3 region has 13 residues. The CDR3 bases are TGTGCCAGCGGACCGTCGGGGCCGGGCCGGGTCTTCTTC. As protein: CASGPSGPGRVFF.

The genes are TRBV19 and TRBJ2-7; D unresolved. Deletions cut 4 bases from V and 2 bases from J, with 9 bases between. This CDR3 comprises 13 residues. CDR1 and CDR2 from the germline V gene are LNHDA and SQIVND (reference sequence). The CDR3 is CASSSRPPYEQYF. DNA for the CDR3: TGTGCCAGTAGTAGCAGACCACCCTACGAGCAGTACTTC.

The chain is built from TRBV2 and TRBJ1-3; D not resolved. This CDR3 region has 14 residues. V was clipped by 7 bases and J by 1 base, with 11 bases between them. The germline V gene encodes CDR1 SNHLY and CDR2 FYNNEI. CDR3 sequence (DNA): TGTGCCAGCAAACAAGTTCTTTCTGGAAACACCATATATTTT. Translating it yields CASKQVLSGNTIYF.

The chain couples TRBV7-1 to TRBJ2-2; D is uncertain. TRBV7-1 is flagged as an ORF with uncertain function. The CDR3 is 11 amino acids. V lost 7 bases, J lost 2 bases, and 2 bases lay in between. The CDR3, as DNA: TGTGCCAGCACTAACACCGGGGAGCTGTTTTTT. This translates into CASTNTGELFF.

The sample holds a few counts of this clone. The gene calls are TRBV11-2 and TRBJ2-7, with D maybe TRBD2 (5 bases). This CDR3 has 15 amino acids. The V end was cut by 5 bases, the J end by 0 bases, with 14 bases between. The V gene's germline CDR1 is SGHAT and CDR2 FQNNGV. The DNA for the CDR3 is TGTGCCAGCAGCCGTACTAGGGAGAGCTCCTACGAGCAGTACTTC. Translating gives CASSRTRESSYEQYF.

Written as DNA, the CDR3 is TGTGCCAGTAGTAAGAGGGGGACTAGTGAGAATGAGCAGTTCTTC. Its translation is CASSKRGTSENEQFF. The rearrangement links TRBV19 to TRBJ2-1; 8 bases align to TRBD2. The CDR3 runs to 15 residues. Germline trimming cut 4 bases from V and 7 bases from J; bases unmatched to any gene: 9. Per germline, CDR1 LNHDA and CDR2 SQIVND (reference sequence).

This rearrangement joins TRBV27 to TRBJ2-1, with 8 bases aligning to TRBD1. Germline CDR1 is MNHEY and CDR2 is SMNVEV (reference sequence). The CDR3 extends over 15 amino acids. V shed 6 bases and J 8 bases; nucleotides not matched to a gene: 12. The CDR3 DNA is TGTGCCAGCAGAGACAGGGGATTCCTACACGATGAGCAGTTCTTC. It encodes CASRDRGFLHDEQFF.

J is TRBJ1-2 and V is TRBV5-6; D gene unclear. The CDR3 sequence is 13 residues long. The V gene's germline CDR1 is SGHDT and CDR2 YYEEEE. V shed 2 bases and J shed 2 bases, with 7 bases lying between them. The CDR3 sequence: CASSLSGNYGYTF. Written as DNA, the CDR3 is TGTGCCAGCAGCTTAAGCGGCAACTATGGCTACACCTTC.

This clone was found a few times. The gene calls are TRBV29-1 and TRBJ2-2, with D perhaps TRBD2 (5 bases). The CDR3 length is 14 residues. The germline V gene encodes CDR1 SQVTM and CDR2 ANQGSEA. The ends were cut back, 3 bases at V and 1 base at J, with 9 bases in the middle. CDR3 in DNA: TGCAGCGTTGATCCCGGGGTGAACACCGGGGAGCTGTTTTTT. Amino acid sequence: CSVDPGVNTGELFF.

This chain joins TRBV5-1 and TRBJ2-7; the D gene could be TRBD1 or TRBD2 (5 bases each). V was pared by 0 bases and J by 3 bases, with 10 bases between. CDR1 and CDR2 from the germline V gene are SGHRS and YFSETQ. CDR3 length: 14 residues. CDR3 loop: CASSLDRGIYEQYF. In DNA form, the CDR3 reads TGCGCCAGCAGCTTGGATCGGGGCATCTACGAGCAGTACTTC.

This chain links TRBV28 with TRBJ2-1, with 9 bases matching TRBD1. This CDR3 is built from 16 residues. The germline V gene has CDR1 MDHEN and CDR2 SYDVKM. V dropped 5 bases and J dropped 14; count of bases not matched to a gene: 19. This chain's CDR3 is CASSPLGTGLPNRKFF. In nucleotides, the CDR3 is TGTGCCAGCAGTCCACTTGGGACAGGGCTCCCTAATCGAAAGTTCTTC.

This chain joins TRBV27 and TRBJ2-4, with a tentative D call TRBD2 (6 bases). Germline values: CDR1 MNHEY, CDR2 SMNVEV (reference sequence). V lost 3 bases and J 6 bases, leaving 18 bases between the germline ends. CDR3 size: 16 residues. The CDR3 coding sequence is TGTGCCAGCAGTTTTCACCGGGACTCCTTGGGAAACATTCAGTACTTC. It translates to CASSFHRDSLGNIQYF.

The rearrangement uses TRBV5-6 and TRBJ1-4, with D perhaps matching TRBD1 (5 bases). This CDR3 has 15 residues. Trimming pared 4 bases from V and 7 bases from J, leaving 17 bases between. Germline V lookup: CDR1 SGHDT, CDR2 YYEEEE. The CDR3 spells CASSPGTASGEKLFF. The CDR3, as DNA: TGTGCCAGCAGCCCCGGGACGGCCTCTGGTGAAAAACTGTTTTTT. The variable domain in full, with the rest retrieved from reference TRBV5-6 and TRBJ1-4, is DAGVTQSPTHLIKTRGQQVTLRCSPKSGHDTVSWYQQALGQGPQFIFQYYEEEERQRGNFPDRFSGHQFPNYSSELNVNALLLGDSALYLCASSPGTASGEKLFFGSGTQLSVL.

The V call is TRBV7-6, the J call TRBJ1-2; D is unresolved. The CDR3 spans 14 residues. Germline values: CDR1 SGHVS, CDR2 FNYEAQ. V lost 2 bases and J 3 bases, leaving 10 bases between the germline ends. The CDR3 nucleotides read TGTGCCAGCAGCTTATTCGCCGGGGACTATGGCTACACCTTC. It translates to CASSLFAGDYGYTF.

This clone has a single count. The chain combines TRBV1 with TRBJ2-3. TRBV1 is recorded as a pseudogene. CDR3 length: 14 residues. Written as DNA, the CDR3 is TGCACCAGCAGCCAACGTACCCCCACAGATACGCAGTATTTT. As protein: CTSSQRTPTDTQYF.

The chain couples TRBV2 to TRBJ2-5; no clear D. This CDR3 comprises 13 residues. Germline V gene sequence: CDR1 SNHLY, CDR2 FYNNEI. Trimming removed 6 bases at V and 1 base at J, with 9 bases between. The CDR3: CASRTRSQETQYF. The CDR3 nucleotides read TGTGCCAGCAGGACGCGAAGCCAAGAGACCCAGTACTTC.

A few counts support this clone. This sequence joins TRBV11-2 and TRBJ2-2; D remains unclear. There are 13 residues in the CDR3. V was cut by 1 base and J by 8 bases, with 8 bases left in between. Germline CDR1 reads SGHAT; CDR2 reads FQNNGV. CDR3 sequence (DNA): TGTGCCAGCAGCTTAGGGTCCCTGGGGGAGCTGTTTTTT. This translates into CASSLGSLGELFF.